The rows below give T cell receptor beta chains drawn from one sample of a study of shared clonotypes between healthy human individuals. Clones were sequenced by immunoSEQ multiplex PCR, and TCRdb holds only the in-frame ones, with some missing. The sample carries under 750,000 clones, just under 75% recorded once. Sequencing was performed on memory CD4+ T cells sorted from blood. These TCRs come from a woman in her 30s in good health. Both conserved end residues are part of each CDR3. Fields, in order: J gene, V gene, D gene, clone size, CDR3 protein, CDR3 DNA. A D gene is named only where the DNA matches it firmly. Clone size, where shown, is once, few, many, or a class for clones that have expanded.

>TRBJ2-3|TRBV11-2|TRBD1|-
CASSPQRDSTDTQYF
TGTGCCAGCAGCCCACAGAGGGACAGTACAGATACGCAGTATTTT
>TRBJ2-2|TRBV2|TRBD2|-
CASSGTSSNTGELFF
TGTGCCAGCAGCGGGACTAGCAGTAACACCGGGGAGCTGTTTTTT
>TRBJ1-3|TRBV29-1|-|-
CSAVTGIGNTIYF
TGCAGCGCCGTCACAGGGATCGGAAACACCATATATTTT
>TRBJ2-1|TRBV20-1|-|-
CSARGYNEQFF
TGCAGTGCTAGGGGGTACAATGAGCAGTTCTTC
>TRBJ2-3|TRBV5-1|TRBD2|-
CASSPGTSGVTDTQYF
TGCGCCAGCAGCCCCGGGACTAGCGGGGTCACAGATACGCAGTATTTT
>TRBJ2-1|TRBV11-1|-|-
CASSTQGYNEQFF
TGTGCCAGCAGCACCCAGGGGTACAATGAGCAGTTCTTC
>TRBJ2-2|TRBV18|TRBD2|-
CASSPVGTSGTTGELFF
TGTGCCAGCTCACCTGTCGGTACTAGCGGGACCACCGGGGAGCTGTTTTTT
>TRBJ2-7|TRBV11-1|TRBD2|few
CASSNGGYNEQYF
TGTGCCAGCAGCAACGGGGGGTACAACGAGCAGTACTTC
>TRBJ2-3|TRBV25-1|-|-
CASSDATSTDTQYF
TGTGCCAGCAGTGATGCGACTAGCACAGATACGCAGTATTTT
>TRBJ1-3|TRBV2|-|-
CASSGVGGALNTIYF
TGTGCCAGCAGCGGAGTAGGAGGGGCTCTAAACACCATATATTTT
>TRBJ2-3|TRBV7-2|-|-
CASSPGPSGDTQYF
TGTGCCAGCAGCCCCGGGCCCAGCGGAGATACGCAGTATTTT
>TRBJ2-2|TRBV4-1|-|-
CASSPMYTGELFF
TGCGCCAGCAGCCCCATGTACACCGGGGAGCTGTTTTTT
>TRBJ2-3|TRBV11-2|-|-
CASSLVVSSTDTQYF
TGTGCCAGCAGCTTAGTCGTTTCCAGCACAGATACGCAGTATTTT
>TRBJ2-7|TRBV19|TRBD2|-
CASSIPTSGRDEQYF
TGTGCCAGTAGTATACCCACTAGCGGGAGGGACGAGCAGTACTTC
>TRBJ2-3|TRBV7-7|TRBD2|-
CASSKGTSKVTDTQYF
TGTGCCAGCAGCAAAGGGACTAGTAAGGTCACAGATACGCAGTATTTT
>TRBJ2-5|TRBV28|-|few
CASAPGGDQETQYF
TGTGCCAGCGCCCCTGGAGGGGACCAAGAGACCCAGTACTTC
>TRBJ1-4|TRBV29-1|-|few
CSVVETGGEKLFF
TGCAGCGTTGTTGAGACAGGAGGTGAAAAACTGTTTTTT
>TRBJ2-4|TRBV5-6|-|-
CASSLQVGWNIQYF
TGTGCCAGCAGCTTACAGGTAGGATGGAACATTCAGTACTTC
>TRBJ2-1|TRBV27|TRBD2|-
CATSTGTSGYNEQFF
TGTGCCACCTCAACCGGGACTAGCGGCTACAATGAGCAGTTCTTC
>TRBJ2-2|TRBV7-7|TRBD1|-
CASSRDRGANTGELFF
TGTGCCAGCAGCAGGGACAGGGGGGCGAACACCGGGGAGCTGTTTTTT
>TRBJ2-5|TRBV7-3|-|few
CASSPSGVEETQYF
TGTGCCAGCAGCCCGAGTGGGGTCGAAGAGACCCAGTACTTC
>TRBJ1-5|TRBV2|-|few
CASTEYSNQPQHF
TGTGCCAGCACAGAGTATAGCAATCAGCCCCAGCATTTT
>TRBJ1-1|TRBV27|TRBD1|-
CASSRDRVMNTEAFF
TGTGCCAGCAGTAGGGACAGGGTCATGAACACTGAAGCTTTCTTT
>TRBJ2-1|TRBV2|-|-
CASRTGRGDNEQFF
TGTGCCAGCAGGACGGGGAGGGGGGACAATGAGCAGTTCTTC
>TRBJ2-2|TRBV5-1|-|few
CASSPGHNTGELFF
TGCGCCAGCAGCCCGGGACATAACACCGGGGAGCTGTTTTTT
>TRBJ1-1|TRBV28|-|few
CASSHDGNTEAFF
TGTGCCAGCAGCCATGACGGGAACACTGAAGCTTTCTTT
>TRBJ2-5|TRBV19|TRBD1|-
CATTAGTGEETQYF
TGTGCCACCACCGCCGGGACAGGGGAGGAGACCCAGTACTTC
>TRBJ2-3|TRBV7-9|-|once
CASNTWQAGTDTQYF
TGTGCCAGCAACACCTGGCAGGCCGGCACAGATACGCAGTATTTT
>TRBJ1-2|TRBV5-1|-|once
CASSSSQGAQGYTF
TGCGCCAGCTCATCCAGCCAAGGGGCGCAGGGCTACACCTTC
>TRBJ1-2|TRBV6-1|-|few
CASRSQGYYGYTF
TGTGCCAGCAGGAGCCAGGGTTACTATGGCTACACCTTC
>TRBJ2-7|TRBV6-6|TRBD1|-
CASSRDRGGYEQYF
TGTGCCAGCAGCAGAGACAGGGGAGGCTACGAGCAGTACTTC
>TRBJ1-1|TRBV5-1|-|-
CASSLYLNTEAFF
TGCGCCAGCAGCCTATACTTGAACACTGAAGCTTTCTTT
>TRBJ2-7|TRBV5-1|TRBD2|-
CASSRTAGLAGFYEQYF
TGCGCCAGCAGCCGAACCGCAGGACTAGCGGGATTCTACGAGCAGTACTTC
>TRBJ1-6|TRBV7-2|-|few
CASRRDHNSPLHF
TGTGCCAGCAGGCGGGACCATAATTCACCCCTCCACTTT
>TRBJ1-1|TRBV5-8|-|-
CASSSWGREGTEAFF
TGTGCCAGCAGCTCATGGGGCAGGGAAGGCACTGAAGCTTTCTTT
>TRBJ2-5|TRBV15|-|-
CATSRRGQETQYF
TGTGCCACCAGCAGACGGGGGCAAGAGACCCAGTACTTC
>TRBJ1-2|TRBV10-1|-|-
CASSESGFGHYGYTF
TGCGCCAGCAGTGAGTCAGGCTTTGGCCACTATGGCTACACCTTC
>TRBJ1-1|TRBV5-1|TRBD1|-
CASSLDPAGQLMNTEAFF
TGCGCCAGCAGCTTGGACCCAGCGGGACAGCTTATGAACACTGAAGCTTTCTTT
>TRBJ1-1|TRBV11-2|TRBD1|few
CASSPDRRRYTEAFF
TGTGCCAGCAGCCCGGACAGGCGGAGGTACACTGAAGCTTTCTTT
>TRBJ2-1|TRBV7-2|TRBD2|-
CASSRVLAGGSYNEQFF
TGTGCCAGCAGCCGAGTGTTAGCGGGAGGCTCCTACAATGAGCAGTTCTTC
>TRBJ2-7|TRBV19|-|few
CASQLEEQYF
TGTGCCAGTCAGTTAGAAGAGCAGTACTTC
>TRBJ2-5|TRBV5-1|-|-
CASSLAGRMMETQYF
TGCGCCAGCAGCTTGGCTGGCAGGATGATGGAGACCCAGTACTTC
>TRBJ2-5|TRBV19|TRBD2|-
CASSIDSTSGTETQYF
TGTGCCAGTAGTATAGATAGTACTAGCGGGACGGAGACCCAGTACTTC
>TRBJ2-2|TRBV5-1|TRBD1|-
CASSSGTGVTGELFF
TGCGCCAGCAGCTCCGGGACAGGGGTGACCGGGGAGCTGTTTTTT
>TRBJ1-2|TRBV5-1|-|-
CASSLSDSYGYTF
TGCGCCAGCAGCTTGAGTGACAGCTATGGCTACACCTTC
>TRBJ2-7|TRBV6-1|TRBD2|once
CASSGLGLAGDEQYF
TGTGCCAGCAGTGGGCTAGGGCTAGCGGGAGACGAGCAGTACTTC
>TRBJ2-1|TRBV19|-|many
CASSIQGGVNEQFF
TGTGCCAGTAGTATACAGGGGGGTGTCAATGAGCAGTTCTTC
>TRBJ1-3|TRBV7-3|-|-
CASSPTKRTSGNTIYF
TGTGCCAGCAGCCCCACTAAGCGCACCTCTGGAAACACCATATATTTT
>TRBJ1-5|TRBV6-6|-|-
CASSHITTGPQPQHF
TGTGCCAGCAGTCACATAACGACAGGACCGCAGCCCCAGCATTTT
>TRBJ1-1|TRBV6-6|-|-
CASSPDETREAFF
TGTGCCAGCAGCCCGGACGAAACCCGTGAAGCTTTCTTT
>TRBJ2-2|TRBV7-8|-|-
CASRRKQAFDSGELFF
TGTGCCAGCAGGCGGAAACAGGCCTTCGATTCCGGGGAGCTGTTTTTT
>TRBJ2-3|TRBV7-9|-|-
CASRPQGGTDTQYF
TGTGCCAGCAGACCCCAGGGTGGGACAGATACGCAGTATTTT
>TRBJ1-1|TRBV10-3|-|-
CAIFDGNTEAFF
TGTGCCATCTTTGACGGAAACACTGAAGCTTTCTTT
>TRBJ1-1|TRBV2|-|-
CASSPKGHRTEAFF
TGTGCCAGCAGTCCTAAGGGACACCGCACTGAAGCTTTCTTT